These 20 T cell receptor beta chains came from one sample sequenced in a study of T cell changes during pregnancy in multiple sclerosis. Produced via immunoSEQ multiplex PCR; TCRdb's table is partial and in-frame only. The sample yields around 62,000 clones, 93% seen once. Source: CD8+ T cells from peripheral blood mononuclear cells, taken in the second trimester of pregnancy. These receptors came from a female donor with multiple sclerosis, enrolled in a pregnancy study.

CDR3 coding DNA: TGTGCCAGCTCGGGAACCGTCGCAGTAGCTGGAAACACCATATATTTT. Amino acids: CASSGTVAVAGNTIYF. The chain joins TRBV28 to TRBJ1-3, with D unresolved. The CDR3 loop spans 16 amino acids. Trimming removed 8 bases from V and 2 bases from J, with 19 bases in between. Germline CDR1 and CDR2: MDHEN and SYDVKM.

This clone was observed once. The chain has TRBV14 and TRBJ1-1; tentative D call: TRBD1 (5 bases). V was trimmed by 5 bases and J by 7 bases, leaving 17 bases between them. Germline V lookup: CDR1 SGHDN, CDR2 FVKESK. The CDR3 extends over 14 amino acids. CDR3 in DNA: TGTGCCAGCAGCAAACGGACCAAAGGGGATGAAGCTTTCTTT. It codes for CASSKRTKGDEAFF.

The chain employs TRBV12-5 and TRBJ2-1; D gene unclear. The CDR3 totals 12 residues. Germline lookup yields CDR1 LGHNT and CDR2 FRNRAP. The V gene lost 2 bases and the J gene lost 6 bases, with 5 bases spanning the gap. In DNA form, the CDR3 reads TGTGCTAGTGGTTTGATCGGCAATGAGCAGTTCTTC. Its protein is CASGLIGNEQFF. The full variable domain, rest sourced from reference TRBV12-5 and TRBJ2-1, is DARVTQTPRHKVTEMGQEVTMRCQPILGHNTVFWYRQTMMQGLELLAYFRNRAPLDDSGMPKDRFSAEMPDATLATLKIQPSEPRDSAVYFCASGLIGNEQFFGPGTRLTVL.

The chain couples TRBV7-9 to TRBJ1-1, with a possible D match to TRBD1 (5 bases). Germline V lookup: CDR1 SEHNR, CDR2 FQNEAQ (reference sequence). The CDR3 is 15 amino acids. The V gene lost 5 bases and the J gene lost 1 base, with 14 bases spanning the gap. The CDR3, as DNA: TGTGCCAGCAGCGAGAGGGCGGGGCAGAACACTGAAGCTTTCTTT. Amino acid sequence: CASSERAGQNTEAFF. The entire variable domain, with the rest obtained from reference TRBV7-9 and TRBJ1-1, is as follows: DTGVSQNPRHKITKRGQNVTFRCDPISEHNRLYWYRQTLGQGPEFLTYFQNEAQLEKSRLLSDRFSAERPKGSFSTLEIQRTEQGDSAMYLCASSERAGQNTEAFFGQGTRLTVV.

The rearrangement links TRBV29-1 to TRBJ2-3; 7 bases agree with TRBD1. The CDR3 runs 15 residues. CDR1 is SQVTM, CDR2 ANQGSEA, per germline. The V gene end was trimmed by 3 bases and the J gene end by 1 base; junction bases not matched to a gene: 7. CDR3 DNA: TGCAGCGTTGATTGGTTCACAGGGGGCACAGATACGCAGTATTTT. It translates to CSVDWFTGGTDTQYF.

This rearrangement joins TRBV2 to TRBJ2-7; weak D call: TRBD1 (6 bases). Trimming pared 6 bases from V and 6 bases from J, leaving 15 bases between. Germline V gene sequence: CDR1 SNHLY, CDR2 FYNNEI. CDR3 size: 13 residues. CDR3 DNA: TGTGCCAGCAGGGGGGCCCTAGGGCCCGAGCAGTACTTC. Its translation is CASRGALGPEQYF.

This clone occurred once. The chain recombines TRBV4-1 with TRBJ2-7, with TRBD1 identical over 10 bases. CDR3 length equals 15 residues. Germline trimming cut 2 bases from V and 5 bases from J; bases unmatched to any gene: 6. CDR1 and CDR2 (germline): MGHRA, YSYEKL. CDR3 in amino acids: CASSQLGTGDDEQYF. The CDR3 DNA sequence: TGCGCCAGCAGCCAACTCGGGACAGGGGACGACGAGCAGTACTTC.

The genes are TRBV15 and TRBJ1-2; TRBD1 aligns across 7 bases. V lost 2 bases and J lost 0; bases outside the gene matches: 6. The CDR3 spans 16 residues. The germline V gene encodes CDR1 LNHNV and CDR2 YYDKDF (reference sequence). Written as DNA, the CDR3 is TGTGCCACCAGCAGAAGTCAGGGGGAGACTAACTATGGCTACACCTTC. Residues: CATSRSQGETNYGYTF.

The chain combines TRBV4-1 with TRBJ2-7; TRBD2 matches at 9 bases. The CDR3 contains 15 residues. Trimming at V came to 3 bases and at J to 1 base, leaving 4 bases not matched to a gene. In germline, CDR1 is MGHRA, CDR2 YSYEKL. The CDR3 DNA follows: TGCGCCAGCAGCCAGCTAGCGGGACAGTCCTACGAGCAGTACTTC. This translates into CASSQLAGQSYEQYF.

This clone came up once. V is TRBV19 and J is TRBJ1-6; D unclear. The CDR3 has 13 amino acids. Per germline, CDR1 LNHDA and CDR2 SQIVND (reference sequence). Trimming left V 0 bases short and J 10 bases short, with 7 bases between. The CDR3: CASSIEVASPLHF. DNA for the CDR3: TGTGCCAGTAGTATAGAGGTCGCGTCACCCCTCCACTTT. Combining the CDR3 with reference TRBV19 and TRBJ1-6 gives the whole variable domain DGGITQSPKYLFRKEGQNVTLSCEQNLNHDAMYWYRQDPGQGLRLIYYSQIVNDFQKGDIAEGYSVSREKKESFPLTVTSAQKNPTAFYLCASSIEVASPLHFGNGTRLTVT.

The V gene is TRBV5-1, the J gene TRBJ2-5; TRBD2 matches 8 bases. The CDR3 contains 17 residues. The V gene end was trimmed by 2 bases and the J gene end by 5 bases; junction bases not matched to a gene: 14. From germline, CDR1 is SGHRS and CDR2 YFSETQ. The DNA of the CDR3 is TGCGCCAGCAGCTTCCCCTCCGGGGGGGCCAGGGGCGAGACCCAGTACTTC. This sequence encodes CASSFPSGGARGETQYF.

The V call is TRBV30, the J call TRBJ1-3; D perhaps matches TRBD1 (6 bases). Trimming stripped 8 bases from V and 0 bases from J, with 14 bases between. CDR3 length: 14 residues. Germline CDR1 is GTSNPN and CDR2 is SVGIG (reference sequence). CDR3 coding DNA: TGTGCCCGGACGACAGGCAGCTCTGGAAACACCATATATTTT. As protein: CARTTGSSGNTIYF.

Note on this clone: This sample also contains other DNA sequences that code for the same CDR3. CDR3 loop: CASSPGSSYEQYF. CDR3 in DNA: TGTGCCAGCAGTCCGGGGAGCTCCTACGAGCAGTACTTC. V gene TRBV9 combines with J gene TRBJ2-7; TRBD2 is a possible D gene (5 bases). Germline loops: CDR1 SGDLS, CDR2 YYNGEE. Deletions cut 5 bases from V and 0 bases from J, with 9 bases between. CDR3 length: 13 amino acids. The variable domain in full, completed from reference TRBV9 and TRBJ2-7, reads DSGVTQTPKHLITATGQRVTLRCSPRSGDLSVYWYQQSLDQGLQFLIQYYNGEERAKGNILERFSAQQFPDLHSELNLSSLELGDSALYFCASSPGSSYEQYFGPGTRLTVT.

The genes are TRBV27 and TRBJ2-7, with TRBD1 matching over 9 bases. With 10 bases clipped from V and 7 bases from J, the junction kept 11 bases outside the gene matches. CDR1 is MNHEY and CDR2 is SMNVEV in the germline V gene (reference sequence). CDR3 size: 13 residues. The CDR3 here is CATLGQGRKEQYF. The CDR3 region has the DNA TGTGCCACCTTGGGACAGGGAAGGAAGGAGCAGTACTTC.

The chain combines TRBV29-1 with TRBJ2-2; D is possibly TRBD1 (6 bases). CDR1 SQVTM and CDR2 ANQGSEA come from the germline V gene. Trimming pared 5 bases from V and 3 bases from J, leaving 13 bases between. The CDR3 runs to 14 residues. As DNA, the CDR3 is TGCAGCGTTCGAGGGGGATTAGACACCGGGGAGCTGTTTTTT. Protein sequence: CSVRGGLDTGELFF.

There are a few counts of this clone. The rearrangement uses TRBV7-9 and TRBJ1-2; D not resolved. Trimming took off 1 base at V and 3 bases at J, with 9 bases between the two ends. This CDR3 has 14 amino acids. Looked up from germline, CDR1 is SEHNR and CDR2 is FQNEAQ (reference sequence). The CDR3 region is CASSLGPGYYGYTF. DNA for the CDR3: TGTGCCAGCAGCTTAGGACCGGGGTACTATGGCTACACCTTC.

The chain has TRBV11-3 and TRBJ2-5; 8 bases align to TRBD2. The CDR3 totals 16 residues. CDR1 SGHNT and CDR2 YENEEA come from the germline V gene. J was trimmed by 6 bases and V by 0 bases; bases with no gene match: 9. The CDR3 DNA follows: TGTGCCAGCAGCTTAGAGGCTAGCGGGCGGTCCAAGACCCAGTACTTC. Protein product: CASSLEASGRSKTQYF.

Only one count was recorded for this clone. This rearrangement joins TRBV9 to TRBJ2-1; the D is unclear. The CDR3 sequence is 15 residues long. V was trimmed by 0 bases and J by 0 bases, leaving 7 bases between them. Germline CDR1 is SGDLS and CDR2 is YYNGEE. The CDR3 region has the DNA TGTGCCAGCAGCGTAGCACCGAGCTCCTACAATGAGCAGTTCTTC. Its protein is CASSVAPSSYNEQFF.

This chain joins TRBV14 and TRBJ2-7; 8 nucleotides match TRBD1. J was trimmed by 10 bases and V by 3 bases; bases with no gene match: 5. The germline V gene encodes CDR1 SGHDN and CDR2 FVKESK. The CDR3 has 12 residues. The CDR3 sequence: CASSQDRADQYF. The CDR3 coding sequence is TGTGCCAGCAGCCAGGACAGGGCGGACCAGTACTTC.

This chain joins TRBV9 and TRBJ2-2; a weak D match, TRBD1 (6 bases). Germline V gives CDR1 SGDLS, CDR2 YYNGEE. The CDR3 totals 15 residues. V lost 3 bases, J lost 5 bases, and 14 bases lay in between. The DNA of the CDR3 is TGTGCCAGCAGCGAGCGGACAGACTATACCGGGGAGCTGTTTTTT. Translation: CASSERTDYTGELFF.